Each of the 24 T cell receptor beta chains below was sequenced from the same sample in a study of blood T cell repertoires in COVID-19. The protocol was immunoSEQ multiplex PCR, while the TCRdb copy is restricted to in-frame clones and leaves out a portion. The table includes about 270,000 clones, approximately 90% detected once. The specimen was PBMCs or T cells enriched from blood (not recorded which). The receptors stem from a woman between 40 and 50 years old with acute COVID-19.

The rearrangement joins TRBV18 to TRBJ1-1; 9 bases agree with TRBD1. Germline V CDR1 and CDR2: KGHSH, LQKENI. The CDR3 is made up of 16 amino acids. V lost 2 bases to trimming and J lost 0 bases; unmatched junction nucleotides: 4. The CDR3 sequence is CASSPDRGAVNTEAFF. The CDR3 bases are TGTGCCAGCTCACCAGACAGGGGGGCGGTGAACACTGAAGCTTTCTTT.

The V gene is TRBV30, the J gene TRBJ2-2; 7 nucleotides agree with TRBD1. Germline V gives CDR1 GTSNPN, CDR2 SVGIG (reference sequence). Unmatched junction bases numbered 6, after V lost 5 bases and J lost 6 bases. This CDR3 has 13 amino acids. In DNA form, the CDR3 reads TGTGCCTGGGACAGGGCCGTCCCCGGGGAGCTGTTTTTT. Encoded protein: CAWDRAVPGELFF.

The rearrangement joins TRBV15 to TRBJ2-7, with D perhaps matching TRBD2 (6 bases). CDR3 length: 14 amino acids. The germline V gene has CDR1 LNHNV and CDR2 YYDKDF (reference sequence). Trimming took off 0 bases at V and 4 bases at J, with 10 bases between the two ends. CDR3 sequence: CATSREGTAYEQYF. For the CDR3, the DNA is TGTGCCACCAGCAGAGAGGGGACTGCGTACGAGCAGTACTTC.

The chain recombines TRBV5-5 with TRBJ2-3; D unclear. The V gene lost 4 bases and the J gene lost 8 bases, with 14 bases spanning the gap. The CDR3 totals 13 residues. Germline CDR1 reads SGHKS; CDR2 reads YYEKEE (reference sequence). The CDR3 DNA sequence: TGTGCCAGCAGCCTGGAGTCTCCAGGTACGCAGTATTTT. This sequence encodes CASSLESPGTQYF.

A single count supports this clone. V and J are TRBV3-1 (or the pseudogene TRBV3-2) and TRBJ1-5; tentatively, D is TRBD1 (6 bases). V lost 3 bases and J 4 bases, leaving 7 bases between the germline ends. Germline-derived CDR1 and CDR2 are LGHDT and YNNKEL (reference sequence). The CDR3 totals 13 residues. In nucleotides, the CDR3 is TGTGCCAGCAGCCAGGACAGTAATCAGCCCCAGCATTTT. Protein: CASSQDSNQPQHF.

This chain links TRBV30 with TRBJ2-1; 7 nucleotides align to TRBD1. The V segment lost 3 bases and the J segment 6 bases; nucleotides outside the gene matches: 2. Germline-derived CDR1 and CDR2 are GTSNPN and SVGIG (reference sequence). There are 12 residues in the CDR3. CDR3: CAWRGQTNEQFF. CDR3 in DNA: TGTGCCTGGAGGGGACAGACCAATGAGCAGTTCTTC.

The V and J genes are TRBV19 and TRBJ1-1; no firm D call. This CDR3 region has 16 residues. Trimming removed 4 bases at V and 0 bases at J, with 15 bases between. Germline loops: CDR1 LNHDA, CDR2 SQIVND (reference sequence). In DNA form, the CDR3 reads TGTGCCAGTAGTACTTATAAGAGTCTGTTGAACACTGAAGCTTTCTTT. Protein sequence: CASSTYKSLLNTEAFF.

CDR3 coding DNA: TGCAGCGTTGGTCTTTCCTCGAATGAGCAGTTCTTC. Encoded protein: CSVGLSSNEQFF. This sequence joins TRBV29-1 and TRBJ2-1; unclear D gene. The V gene's germline CDR1 is SQVTM and CDR2 ANQGSEA. V was shortened by 4 bases and J by 7 bases, with 11 bases between the two germline ends. The CDR3 runs to 12 residues.

V and J are TRBV24-1 and TRBJ2-1; 12 bases line up with TRBD1. CDR1 and CDR2 (germline): KGHDR, SFDVKD. The CDR3 has 21 residues. The V gene end was trimmed by 3 bases and the J gene end by 9 bases; junction bases not matched to a gene: 23. CDR3 DNA sequence: TGTGCCACCAGTGATGCCATGAGTGCCGGGACAGGGGGCGCGTCCTGGGGTGAGCAGTTCTTC. It translates to CATSDAMSAGTGGASWGEQFF.

The chain carries TRBV7-2 and TRBJ1-1, with D perhaps TRBD1 (6 bases). The CDR3 loop spans 15 amino acids. Between the trimmed V and J ends, which lost 3 bases and 7 bases, there was a span of 18 bases. CDR1 is SGHTA, CDR2 FQGNSA, per germline. The DNA of the CDR3 is TGTGCCAGCAGCTTTTCGGGGACACCGAACGGTGAAGCTTTCTTT. Its protein is CASSFSGTPNGEAFF.

This chain connects TRBV12-3 or TRBV12-4 to TRBJ2-1, with D unclear. The CDR3 loop spans 12 amino acids. V gave up 6 bases and J gave up 4 bases, with 7 bases separating them. CDR3 bases: TGTGCCAGCAGCACACAGTACAATGAGCAGTTCTTC. It codes for CASSTQYNEQFF.

V gene TRBV5-5 combines with J gene TRBJ1-6; a weak D match, TRBD1 (6 bases). Between the trimmed V and J ends, which lost 2 bases and 5 bases, there was a span of 17 bases. Germline values: CDR1 SGHKS, CDR2 YYEKEE (reference sequence). The CDR3 has 17 amino acids. The CDR3 spells CASSFAPGRTDNSPLHF. The CDR3 coding sequence is TGTGCCAGCAGCTTTGCCCCCGGCCGGACAGATAATTCACCCCTCCACTTT.

The DNA for the CDR3 is TGCGCCAGCCTAGTTACTAGCGGGAGTGTTGAGCAGTTCTTC. Encoded protein: CASLVTSGSVEQFF. J is TRBJ2-1 and V is TRBV10-2, with 11 bases aligning to TRBD2. This CDR3 region has 14 residues. Germline assignment: CDR1 WSHSY and CDR2 SAAADI. The V gene end was trimmed by 8 bases and the J gene end by 9 bases; junction bases not matched to a gene: 9.

This chain connects TRBV28 to TRBJ1-5; D is possibly TRBD1 (6 bases). Germline V lookup: CDR1 MDHEN, CDR2 SYDVKM. V was shortened by 4 bases and J by 4 bases, with 17 bases between the two germline ends. This CDR3 contains 16 residues. CDR3 loop: CASSYSSGHSNQPQHF. The CDR3 DNA reads TGTGCCAGCAGTTATTCGTCGGGACATTCGAATCAGCCCCAGCATTTT. The entire variable domain, with the rest obtained from reference TRBV28 and TRBJ1-5, is as follows: DVKVTQSSRYLVKRTGEKVFLECVQDMDHENMFWYRQDPGLGLRLIYFSYDVKMKEKGDIPEGYSVSREKKERFSLILESASTNQTSMYLCASSYSSGHSNQPQHFGDGTRLSIL.

This clone was counted between two and nine times. The V and J genes are TRBV28 and TRBJ2-7, with 7 bases lining up with TRBD2. Germline assignment: CDR1 MDHEN and CDR2 SYDVKM. The CDR3 consists of 15 residues. The ends lost 10 bases at V and 3 bases at J; junction bases unmatched: 15. CDR3 sequence: CATQLSLAGVYEQYV. CDR3 in DNA: TGTGCCACCCAGCTTAGTCTGGCGGGAGTCTACGAGCAGTACGTC.

The CDR3 DNA sequence: TGTGCCAGCAGCCCCCCCGGGGGCGAGCAGTACGTC. Residues: CASSPPGGEQYV. V and J are TRBV7-9 and TRBJ2-7; possible D gene TRBD2, 6 bases. With 5 bases removed from V and 6 bases from J, the gap between germline ends came to 11 bases. The CDR3 loop spans 12 amino acids. Germline CDR1 SEHNR, CDR2 FQNEAQ (reference sequence).

This chain connects TRBV19 to TRBJ1-1; no clear D. The CDR3 totals 13 residues. Germline CDR1 reads LNHDA; CDR2 reads SQIVND (reference sequence). V lost 3 bases to trimming and J lost 6 bases, with 11 bases between them. CDR3 in amino acids: CASSIGGVAEAFF. Here the CDR3 DNA reads TGTGCCAGTAGTATTGGAGGAGTGGCTGAAGCTTTCTTT.

The chain couples TRBV19 to TRBJ1-5; TRBD1 agrees at 7 bases. The V and J ends lost 3 bases and 0 bases, in that order; junction bases with no gene match: 11. This CDR3 is 18 amino acids long. Per the germline V gene, CDR1 is LNHDA and CDR2 is SQIVND (reference sequence). For the CDR3, the DNA is TGTGCCAGTAGTATGCCAGATAGGACAGGCTATAGCAATCAGCCCCAGCATTTT. Amino acid sequence: CASSMPDRTGYSNQPQHF. Complete variable domain (other parts from reference TRBV19 and TRBJ1-5): DGGITQSPKYLFRKEGQNVTLSCEQNLNHDAMYWYRQDPGQGLRLIYYSQIVNDFQKGDIAEGYSVSREKKESFPLTVTSAQKNPTAFYLCASSMPDRTGYSNQPQHFGDGTRLSIL.

The genes are TRBV7-9 and TRBJ1-1; D is ambiguous. This CDR3 spans 14 amino acids. The germline CDR1 and CDR2 sequences are SEHNR and FQNEAQ (reference sequence). Deletions cut 5 bases from V and 5 bases from J, with 15 bases between. CDR3 nucleotide sequence: TGTGCCAGCAGCCCATCGACGGGTTGGACTGAAGCTTTCTTT. Translating gives CASSPSTGWTEAFF.

The chain couples TRBV5-1 to TRBJ2-3, with 9 bases that match TRBD1. CDR3 length: 16 amino acids. The J segment lost 6 bases and the V segment lost 0 bases, leaving 8 bases of the junction unmatched. The germline V gene encodes CDR1 SGHRS and CDR2 YFSETQ. CDR3 amino acids: CASSLGQGVGLDTQYF. In nucleotides, the CDR3 is TGCGCCAGCAGCTTGGGACAGGGGGTCGGTTTGGATACGCAGTATTTT.

The V call is TRBV7-2, the J call TRBJ2-1, with 8 bases that match TRBD2. The CDR3 is made up of 14 amino acids. Germline V lookup: CDR1 SGHTA, CDR2 FQGNSA. J was trimmed by 11 bases and V by 5 bases; bases with no gene match: 11. The CDR3 reads CASSPRGGLGKQFF. The CDR3 nucleotides are TGTGCCAGCAGCCCTCGCGGGGGGCTAGGGAAGCAGTTCTTC.

This clone was observed a handful of times. This rearrangement joins TRBV7-9 to TRBJ2-1; 10 nucleotides align to TRBD2. Germline CDR1 is SEHNR and CDR2 is FQNEAQ (reference sequence). The CDR3 is 17 amino acids. Trimming removed 5 bases from V and 8 bases from J; junction bases left unmatched: 15. For the CDR3, the DNA is TGTGCCAGCAGCCCCCCCAGCGGGAGGGCCCTCGGGGATGAGCAGTTCTTC. Residues: CASSPPSGRALGDEQFF.

As for this clone: In the same sample, other DNA sequences code for this CDR3. The chain couples TRBV20-1 to TRBJ1-6, with TRBD1 as a possible D gene (6 bases). The CDR3 contains 13 residues. Germline-derived CDR1 and CDR2 are DFQATT and SNEGSKA (reference sequence). V was pared by 3 bases and J by 7 bases, with 10 bases between. CDR3 region: CSASRQGNSPLHF. The CDR3 DNA is TGCAGTGCTAGTCGTCAGGGGAATTCACCCCTCCACTTT.

The V gene is TRBV10-1, the J gene TRBJ2-3; 9 bases line up with TRBD1. The CDR3 is made up of 15 amino acids. Germline V gene sequence: CDR1 WNHNN, CDR2 SYGVQD (reference sequence). The ends lost 5 bases at V and 3 bases at J; junction bases unmatched: 6. DNA for the CDR3: TGCGCCAGCAGTTCCGGACAGGGGAAGACAGATACGCAGTATTTT. Translating it yields CASSSGQGKTDTQYF.